One and the same sample provided the 11 T cell receptor beta chains below, sequenced in a study of blood T cell repertoires in COVID-19 (dated by TCRdb to 2018 to 2021). The library relied on the immunoSEQ multiplex PCR assay. TCRdb re-hosts the immuneACCESS table, in-frame sequences only. Its copies lack some clones; in the studies checked, an unresolved V gene accounts for under half of them, and the cause for the rest is not known. Here the sample has 150,000 to 200,000 clones; around 81% occur a single time. The top ten clonotypes cover about 10% of the sample. Sequenced: peripheral blood. All receptors come from a middle-aged woman with COVID-19, enrolled during active disease.

CDR3 in amino acids: CASSPNLGTVNTEAFF. CDR3 DNA: TGTGCCAGCAGTCCGAATTTAGGGACAGTGAACACTGAAGCTTTCTTT. The chain employs TRBV2 and TRBJ1-1; TRBD1 aligns across 7 bases. J gave up 0 bases and V 5 bases, and 9 bases lay outside the gene matches. The germline V gene encodes CDR1 SNHLY and CDR2 FYNNEI. This CDR3 spans 16 amino acids. Full variable domain (rest looked up from reference TRBV2 and TRBJ1-1): EPEVTQTPSHQVTQMGQEVILRCVPISNHLYFYWYRQILGQKVEFLVSFYNNEISEKSEIFDDQFSVERPDGSNFTLKIRSTKLEDSAMYFCASSPNLGTVNTEAFFGQGTRLTVV.

CDR3 sequence reads: CASSFTGTDFNGYTF. The CDR3, as DNA: TGTGCCAGCAGCTTTACCGGGACAGACTTTAATGGCTACACCTTC. The V and J genes are TRBV7-9 and TRBJ1-2; TRBD1 matches 7 bases. The ends lost 3 bases at V and 6 bases at J; junction bases unmatched: 10. The CDR3 totals 15 residues. Germline loops: CDR1 SEHNR, CDR2 FQNEAQ (reference sequence).

The rearrangement links TRBV4-1 to TRBJ1-5; 10 positions match TRBD1. The CDR3 is 15 amino acids. The ends lost 2 bases at V and 9 bases at J; junction bases unmatched: 7. The germline V gene encodes CDR1 MGHRA and CDR2 YSYEKL. The CDR3 region is CASSQPGQGESPQHF. CDR3 coding DNA: TGCGCCAGCAGCCAACCCGGACAGGGGGAGTCGCCCCAGCATTTT.

In nucleotides, the CDR3 is TGCAGCGTTGCAGTGGCCTCCTACGAGCAGTACTTC. This encodes CSVAVASYEQYF. This chain links TRBV29-1 with TRBJ2-7; D gene unclear. The germline CDR1 and CDR2 sequences are SQVTM and ANQGSEA. The CDR3 consists of 12 residues. V dropped 4 bases and J dropped 0 bases, with 7 bases sitting between them.

The genes are TRBV5-3 and TRBJ1-4; 8 positions agree with TRBD1. TRBV5-3 is an open reading frame, and its role is uncertain. The CDR3 has 19 amino acids. V dropped 3 bases and J dropped 7; count of bases not matched to a gene: 20. CDR3 loop: CARSCDCVIRGQWGEKLFF. CDR3 bases: TGTGCCAGAAGCTGCGATTGCGTCATCAGGGGGCAGTGGGGTGAAAAACTGTTTTTT.

The chain combines TRBV15 with TRBJ1-1; no clear D gene. The CDR3 loop spans 17 amino acids. Trimming took off 0 bases at V and 3 bases at J, with 17 bases between the two ends. CDR1 is LNHNV, CDR2 YYDKDF, per germline (reference sequence). Here the CDR3 reads CATSRDRSYGEDTEAFF. For the CDR3, the DNA is TGTGCCACCAGCAGAGACCGGAGCTACGGGGAGGACACTGAAGCTTTCTTT. Drawing the rest from reference TRBV15 and TRBJ1-1, the complete variable domain is DAMVIQNPRYQVTQFGKPVTLSCSQTLNHNVMYWYQQKSSQAPKLLFHYYDKDFNNEADTPDNFQSRRPNTSFCFLDIRSPGLGDTAMYLCATSRDRSYGEDTEAFFGQGTRLTVV.

The chain carries TRBV6-5 and TRBJ2-3; maybe TRBD1 (5 bases). V was shortened by 5 bases and J by 4 bases, with 13 bases between the two germline ends. Germline V gives CDR1 MNHEY, CDR2 SVGAGI. The CDR3 extends over 14 amino acids. The CDR3 reads CASSRSTGPDTQYF. The CDR3 coding sequence is TGTGCCAGCAGTAGGAGTACAGGCCCAGATACGCAGTATTTT.

J is TRBJ1-2 and V is TRBV28, with D maybe TRBD1 (6 bases). Germline CDR1 reads MDHEN; CDR2 reads SYDVKM. The CDR3 runs to 15 residues. Trimming shortened V by 6 bases and J by 3 bases, and 17 bases separated the two germline ends. CDR3 coding DNA: TGTGCCAGCAGCGACGACAGGACCGGCGACTATGGCTACACCTTC. Protein sequence: CASSDDRTGDYGYTF.

This chain connects TRBV19 to TRBJ2-1; TRBD2 aligns across 11 bases. CDR1 is LNHDA, CDR2 SQIVND, per germline (reference sequence). With V trimmed by 6 bases and J by 15 bases, 10 bases remained unmatched. This CDR3 comprises 13 residues. The CDR3 reads CASSDSGLAEWFF. CDR3 bases: TGTGCCAGTAGCGACTCGGGACTAGCGGAATGGTTCTTC.

Only one count was recorded for this clone. The V gene is TRBV7-9, the J gene TRBJ2-5; 11 bases are shared with TRBD2. In germline, CDR1 is SEHNR, CDR2 FQNEAQ (reference sequence). CDR3 length: 17 amino acids. The V and J ends lost 0 bases and 5 bases, in that order; junction bases with no gene match: 8. CDR3 in DNA: TGTGCCAGCAGCTTAGCGGAGACTAGCGGGATGGGGGAGACCCAGTACTTC. This translates into CASSLAETSGMGETQYF.

The chain uses TRBV27 and TRBJ1-1; D possibly corresponds to TRBD1 (5 bases). Germline V gene data show CDR1 as MNHEY and CDR2 as SMNVEV (reference sequence). There are 16 residues in the CDR3. V lost 3 bases to trimming and J lost 1 base, with 15 bases between them. The CDR3 loop reads CASSLSRAWGNTEAFF. CDR3 nucleotides: TGTGCCAGCAGTTTGAGCAGGGCCTGGGGGAACACTGAAGCTTTCTTT.